This T cell receptor (beta chain) was sequenced in a study of T cells in Graves' hyperthyroidism and ophthalmopathy. This clonotype was seen more than once but under ten times. TCR beta CDR3 regions were amplified from RNA transcripts. Carried out on the TCR CDR3, a first-round RT-PCR used the HTBI primer set. TCRdb reprocessed the multiplex PCR reads with MiXCR, giving one entry per CDR3 protein. In the table there are about 770,000 distinct CDR3 sequences, around 20% of which are singletons. The CDR3 is 13 residues long. V lost 5 bases, J lost 9 bases, and 17 bases lay in between. The germline CDR1 and CDR2 sequences are SGHTA and FQGTGA.

The rearrangement links TRBV7-3 to TRBJ2-7; perhaps TRBD1 as D (6 bases). The TCR originated in a woman aged 45 to 65 with Graves' hyperthyroidism that later progressed to Graves' ophthalmopathy. The specimen sequenced was blood. For the CDR3, the DNA is TGTGCCAGCAGCCTTTCCCAGGGGCAGTTGCAGTACTTC. It specifies CASSLSQGQLQYF.